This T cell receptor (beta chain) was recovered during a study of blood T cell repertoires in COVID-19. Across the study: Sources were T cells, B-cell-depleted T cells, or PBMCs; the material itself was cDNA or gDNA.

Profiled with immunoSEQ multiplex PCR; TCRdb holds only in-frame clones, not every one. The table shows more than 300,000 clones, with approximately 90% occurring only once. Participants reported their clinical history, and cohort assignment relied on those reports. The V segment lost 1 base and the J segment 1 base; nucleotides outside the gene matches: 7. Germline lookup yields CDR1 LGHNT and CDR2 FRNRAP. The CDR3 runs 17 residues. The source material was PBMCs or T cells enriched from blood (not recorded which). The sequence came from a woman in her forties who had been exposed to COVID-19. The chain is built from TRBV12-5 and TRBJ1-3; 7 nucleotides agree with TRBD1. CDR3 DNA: TGTGCTAGTGGTTTGGCGGGACAGCTTTTTTCTGGAAACACCATATATTTT. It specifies CASGLAGQLFSGNTIYF.